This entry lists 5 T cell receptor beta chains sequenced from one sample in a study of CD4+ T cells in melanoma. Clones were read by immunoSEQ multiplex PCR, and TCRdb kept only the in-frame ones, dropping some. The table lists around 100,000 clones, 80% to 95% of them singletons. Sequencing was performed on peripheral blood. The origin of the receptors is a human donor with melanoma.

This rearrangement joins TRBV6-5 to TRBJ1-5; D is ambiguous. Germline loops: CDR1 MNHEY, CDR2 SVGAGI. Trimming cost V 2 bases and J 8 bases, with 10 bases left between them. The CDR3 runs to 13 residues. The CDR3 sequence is CASSYNQREPQHF. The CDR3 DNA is TGTGCCAGCAGTTACAACCAGAGGGAGCCCCAGCATTTT.

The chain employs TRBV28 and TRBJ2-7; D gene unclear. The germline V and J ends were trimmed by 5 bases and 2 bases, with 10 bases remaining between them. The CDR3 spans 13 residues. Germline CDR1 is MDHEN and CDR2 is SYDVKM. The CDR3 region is CASSELRPYEQYF. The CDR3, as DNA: TGTGCCAGCAGTGAGCTTAGGCCCTACGAGCAGTACTTC.

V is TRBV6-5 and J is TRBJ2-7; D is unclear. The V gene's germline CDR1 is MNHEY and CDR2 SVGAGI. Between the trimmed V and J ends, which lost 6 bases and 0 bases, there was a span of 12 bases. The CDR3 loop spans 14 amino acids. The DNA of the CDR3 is TGTGCCAGCAGATACATGGGTAGCTCCTACGAGCAGTACTTC. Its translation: CASRYMGSSYEQYF.

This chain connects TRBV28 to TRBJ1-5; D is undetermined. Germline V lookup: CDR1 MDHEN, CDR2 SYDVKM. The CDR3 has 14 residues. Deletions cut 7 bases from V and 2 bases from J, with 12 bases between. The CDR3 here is CASMNSLGNQPQHF. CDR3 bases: TGTGCCAGCATGAACAGTTTGGGCAATCAGCCCCAGCATTTT.

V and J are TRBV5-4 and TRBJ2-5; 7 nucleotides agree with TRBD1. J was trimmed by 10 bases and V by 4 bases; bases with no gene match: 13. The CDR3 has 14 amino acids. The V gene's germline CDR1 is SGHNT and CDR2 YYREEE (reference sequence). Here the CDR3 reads CASSESRTGGDQYF. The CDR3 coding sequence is TGTGCCAGCAGCGAAAGCCGGACAGGAGGTGACCAGTACTTC.